This TCR beta chain was recovered during a study of technical replicates of blood from a few donors. The table came from immunoSEQ multiplex PCR; TCRdb's copy has only in-frame clones and leaves some out. The profile shows roughly 100,000 clones, less than 96% of them singletons. CDR3 length: 16 residues. CDR1 is LNHNV, CDR2 YYDKDF, per germline (reference sequence). The V and J ends lost 4 bases and 3 bases, in that order; junction bases with no gene match: 11. The receptor comes from a human donor in good health. This chain links TRBV15 with TRBJ2-7; TRBD1 aligns across 8 bases. The sample taken for sequencing was T cells isolated from PBMCs. CDR3 nucleotide sequence: TGTGCCACCAGCACACACATTGGACAGGGCAACTACGAGCAGTACTTC. Amino acid sequence: CATSTHIGQGNYEQYF.